Below, 9 T cell receptor beta chains from the same sample are listed, as sequenced in a study of long-term antiretroviral therapy in people with HIV. This was the immunoSEQ v3.0 assay at survey level. TCRdb keeps only in-frame clones here, not all; method: immunoSEQ multiplex PCR. The table shows 20,000 to 25,000 clones, with 80% to 95% occurring only once. The source was unsorted PBMCs, collected 4.4 years after starting antiretroviral therapy. These receptors were taken from a woman aged 45-65 years with HIV.

The chain couples TRBV7-8 to TRBJ2-3; D is ambiguous. This CDR3 comprises 13 residues. Germline-derived CDR1 and CDR2 are SGHVS and FQNEAQ. Trimming took off 1 base at V and 6 bases at J, with 8 bases between the two ends. This chain's CDR3 is CASSLDAGDTQYF. Written as DNA, the CDR3 is TGTGCCAGCAGCTTAGACGCCGGGGATACGCAGTATTTT.

This chain links TRBV5-6 with TRBJ2-2; D gene uncertain. Between the trimmed V and J ends, which lost 0 bases and 6 bases, there was a span of 6 bases. CDR1 and CDR2 (germline): SGHDT, YYEEEE. This CDR3 spans 13 amino acids. CDR3 amino acids: CASSLVRSGELFF. The CDR3, as DNA: TGTGCCAGCAGCTTGGTAAGGTCCGGGGAGCTGTTTTTT. The full variable domain, in which reference TRBV5-6 and TRBJ2-2 provide the parts outside the CDR3, is DAGVTQSPTHLIKTRGQQVTLRCSPKSGHDTVSWYQQALGQGPQFIFQYYEEEERQRGNFPDRFSGHQFPNYSSELNVNALLLGDSALYLCASSLVRSGELFFGEGSRLTVL.

This clone was counted once. The CDR3 DNA sequence: TGTGCCAGCAGTGGTACAGGGCTCACAGATACGCAGTATTTT. Translated, it gives CASSGTGLTDTQYF. The rearrangement links TRBV6-5 to TRBJ2-3; D might be TRBD1 (6 bases). CDR3 length: 14 residues. CDR1 is MNHEY and CDR2 is SVGAGI in the germline V gene. Trimming took 5 bases from V and 2 from J, leaving 11 bases between them.

The chain links TRBV11-2 to TRBJ2-1; D gene unclear. Germline loops: CDR1 SGHAT, CDR2 FQNNGV. V was pared by 2 bases and J by 2 bases, with 7 bases between. This CDR3 comprises 14 residues. The CDR3 here is CASSLFTAYNEQFF. CDR3 nucleotides: TGTGCCAGCAGCTTATTCACGGCCTACAATGAGCAGTTCTTC.

The chain has TRBV29-1 and TRBJ1-2; D remains ambiguous. This CDR3 contains 14 residues. Germline V gene lookup returns CDR1 SQVTM and CDR2 ANQGSEA. V was trimmed by 3 bases and J by 4 bases, leaving 15 bases between them. The CDR3 coding sequence is TGCAGCGTTGATTCTGACGGGAACCCCTATGGCTACACCTTC. Its translation: CSVDSDGNPYGYTF.

V and J are TRBV6-6 and TRBJ2-7, with D maybe TRBD1 (6 bases). This CDR3 contains 15 residues. Trimming shortened V by 3 bases and J by 0 bases, and 12 bases separated the two germline ends. CDR1 and CDR2 from the germline V gene are MNHNY and SVGAGI (reference sequence). The CDR3 spells CASSYGRGPSYEQYF. The CDR3 DNA is TGTGCCAGCAGTTATGGCAGGGGCCCCTCCTACGAGCAGTACTTC.

The chain couples TRBV5-1 to TRBJ1-1; 10 bases line up with TRBD1. Trimming cost V 5 bases and J 5 bases; bases outside gene matches: 6. Germline V gene sequence: CDR1 SGHRS, CDR2 YFSETQ. CDR3 length equals 14 residues. The CDR3 region is CASSSGTGETEAFF. CDR3 bases: TGCGCCAGCAGTTCCGGGACAGGGGAGACTGAAGCTTTCTTT.

V usage is TRBV7-8 and J usage is TRBJ1-3, with unresolved D. Germline V gene lookup returns CDR1 SGHVS and CDR2 FQNEAQ. CDR3 length: 16 amino acids. Trimming shortened V by 2 bases and J by 0 bases, and 11 bases separated the two germline ends. CDR3 sequence reads: CASSLYVQNSGNTIYF. The DNA of the CDR3 is TGTGCCAGCAGCTTATACGTTCAGAACTCTGGAAACACCATATATTTT.

V and J are TRBV10-3 and TRBJ2-7, with D perhaps TRBD1 (6 bases). The germline CDR1 and CDR2 sequences are ENHRY and SYGVKD. The CDR3 is 16 residues long. Trimming took 2 bases from V and 3 from J, leaving 17 bases between them. The DNA of the CDR3 is TGTGCCATCAGTGAGAAAAACTCGGACAGCTTCTACGAGCAGTACTTC. Translation gives CAISEKNSDSFYEQYF.